Described below is a single T cell receptor (beta chain) sequence and its context. This may come from a read error, since a much larger clone is one base off. Since no conserved phenylalanine or tryptophan closes the CDR3, a read error is the likely cause. RNA was extracted from bulk tissue without any cell sorting. In germline, CDR1 is SGHNT, CDR2 YYREEE (reference sequence). The trim removed 1 base at V and 6 bases at J, leaving 13 bases unmatched. The CDR3 is made up of 18 amino acids. Three rounds of nested PCR, following a modified ARM-PCR protocol, produced the TCRbeta library. TCRdb processed the multiplex PCR reads anew with MiXCR; each CDR3 protein has one entry. The sample shows tens of thousands of distinct CDR3 sequences, about three fifths of them seen only once. The data derive from a study of tumor and adjacent non-tumor tissue in lung cancer.

The sequenced sample was lung tumor tissue. The sequence derives from a middle-aged man with non-small cell lung cancer. V is TRBV5-4 and J is TRBJ2-1, with TRBD1 matching 10 bases. CDR3 DNA: TGTGCCAGCAGCTTGAAATGGGTCACGGGACAGGGGATCAATGAGCAGTTCTCC. This encodes CASSLKWVTGQGINEQFS.